At least ten counts were recorded for the clone carrying this TCR beta chain. The target antigen is unknown. TCRdb re-derived calls from the PCR reads in MiXCR, one entry per CDR3 protein. The data show hundreds of thousands of distinct CDR3 sequences, about 25% seen once. This CDR3 comprises 15 residues. V was shortened by 5 bases and J by 0 bases, with 11 bases between the two germline ends. Germline V lookup: CDR1 SGHVS, CDR2 FNYEAQ. The entry originates in a study of molecular identifiers for immune sequencing clone quantification. Study conclusions and caveats: Reports indicate spiked Jurkat TCR RNA from one cell could be found among roughly 950,000 naive cells. Clones of above 20 RNA copies carried over 99% of effector molecules; in naive cells they carried under 1%.

The rearrangement joins TRBV7-6 to TRBJ2-1; D is tentatively TRBD1 or TRBD2 (6 bases each). The TCR comes from a human donor in good health. Some libraries in this study had Jurkat cell RNA spiked in. The sequencing sample was made of naive CD8+ T cells from blood, with Jurkat cell RNA spiked in. This sample's subset: FACS-sorted CD8+CD4-CCR7+CD45RA+ naive T cells. Here the CDR3 DNA reads TGTGCCAGCAGCAGTACGGGGGCCTCCTACAATGAGCAGTTCTTC. Translating it yields CASSSTGASYNEQFF.